Each of the 13 T cell receptor beta chains below was sequenced from the same sample in a study of blood T cell repertoires in COVID-19. Clones were sequenced by immunoSEQ multiplex PCR, and TCRdb holds only the in-frame ones, with some missing. Among under 300,000 clones listed, roughly 90% were seen once. The sequenced sample was peripheral blood. These receptors all come from a woman aged 30 to 39 with active or convalescent COVID-19.

The chain is built from TRBV2 and TRBJ2-7, with 7 bases identical to TRBD1. The ends lost 2 bases at V and 2 bases at J; junction bases unmatched: 6. The germline gives CDR1 SNHLY, CDR2 FYNNEI. CDR3 length: 15 amino acids. CDR3 in DNA: TGTGCCAGCAGTGAAACCCGGGACAGTGCCTACGAGCAGTACTTC. Amino acid sequence: CASSETRDSAYEQYF. Together with reference TRBV2 and TRBJ2-7, the CDR3 gives the full variable domain: EPEVTQTPSHQVTQMGQEVILRCVPISNHLYFYWYRQILGQKVEFLVSFYNNEISEKSEIFDDQFSVERPDGSNFTLKIRSTKLEDSAMYFCASSETRDSAYEQYFGPGTRLTVT.

V and J are TRBV7-9 and TRBJ2-7; 10 nucleotides agree with TRBD2. Germline-derived CDR1 and CDR2 are SEHNR and FQNEAQ (reference sequence). The CDR3 totals 13 residues. The V gene end was trimmed by 5 bases and the J gene end by 3 bases; junction bases not matched to a gene: 1. The CDR3 loop is CASSGTSVYEQYF. Here the CDR3 DNA reads TGTGCCAGCAGCGGGACTAGCGTCTACGAGCAGTACTTC.

V gene TRBV7-6 combines with J gene TRBJ2-2, with 9 bases matching TRBD1. V lost 0 bases and J lost 4; bases outside the gene matches: 6. There are 17 residues in the CDR3. Germline assignment: CDR1 SGHVS and CDR2 FNYEAQ. The CDR3 protein is CASSLATGGLRTGELFF. The DNA for the CDR3 is TGTGCCAGCAGCTTAGCGACAGGGGGACTACGCACCGGGGAGCTGTTTTTT.

This clone was found a few times. The chain recombines TRBV5-5 with TRBJ2-4; TRBD1 might be the D (5 bases). The V gene's germline CDR1 is SGHKS and CDR2 YYEKEE (reference sequence). V was shortened by 3 bases and J by 2 bases, with 9 bases between the two germline ends. The CDR3 length is 14 residues. Here the CDR3 reads CASSSKGSKNIQYF. CDR3 bases: TGTGCCAGCAGCTCCAAGGGGTCCAAAAACATTCAGTACTTC.

This clone was found once. The genes are TRBV3-1 (or the pseudogene TRBV3-2) and TRBJ1-3; a weak D match, TRBD1 (6 bases). Germline loops: CDR1 LGHDT, CDR2 YNNKEL (reference sequence). The germline V and J ends were trimmed by 6 bases and 3 bases, with 12 bases remaining between them. This CDR3 has 14 amino acids. The CDR3 coding sequence is TGTGCCAGCAGTCTCGGACAGAATGGAAACACCATATATTTT. Translating gives CASSLGQNGNTIYF.

The chain uses TRBV27 and TRBJ1-5; no reliable D call. In germline, CDR1 is MNHEY, CDR2 SMNVEV (reference sequence). This CDR3 comprises 14 residues. The V and J ends lost 3 bases and 6 bases respectively, with 12 bases between them. This chain's CDR3 is CASSLRGPGQPQHF. The CDR3 DNA sequence: TGTGCCAGCAGTTTGAGAGGGCCGGGTCAGCCCCAGCATTTT.

The gene calls are TRBV29-1 and TRBJ2-1, with 8 bases identical to TRBD2. The length of the CDR3 is 15 residues. From germline, CDR1 is SQVTM and CDR2 ANQGSEA. J gave up 4 bases and V 7 bases, and 12 bases lay outside the gene matches. Here the CDR3 reads CSGQTGGAIYNEQFF. The CDR3 coding sequence is TGCAGCGGCCAAACGGGGGGGGCAATTTACAATGAGCAGTTCTTC.

This chain joins TRBV4-1 and TRBJ2-7; D ambiguous. This CDR3 region has 15 residues. Trimming took 1 base from V and 10 from J, leaving 20 bases between them. Germline CDR1 MGHRA, CDR2 YSYEKL. CDR3 amino acids: CASSQGAGSKSDQYF. CDR3 bases: TGCGCCAGCAGCCAAGGAGCAGGTTCCAAATCTGACCAGTACTTC.

The chain recombines TRBV7-2 with TRBJ2-1; 9 nucleotides agree with TRBD2. After removal of 4 bases from V and 4 bases from J, the junction contained 2 bases not matched to a gene. The CDR3 contains 14 residues. The germline V gene encodes CDR1 SGHTA and CDR2 FQGNSA. The CDR3 DNA reads as TGTGCCAGCAGCTCGAGCGGGGGGTACAATGAGCAGTTCTTC. This sequence encodes CASSSSGGYNEQFF.

The CDR3 loop reads CARSLITGRPNQPQHF. The CDR3 DNA reads as TGTGCCAGAAGCTTGATAACAGGGCGTCCGAATCAGCCCCAGCATTTT. V is TRBV5-3 and J is TRBJ1-5; D possibly corresponds to TRBD1 (6 bases). TRBV5-3 is an open reading frame whose function is uncertain. The CDR3 spans 16 residues. The V end lost 1 base, the J end lost 4 bases, and 15 bases lay between the germline ends.

The CDR3 sequence is CAWSNGAEEYF. For the CDR3, the DNA is TGTGCCTGGAGTAATGGAGCGGAGGAGTACTTC. This chain connects TRBV30 to TRBJ2-5; maybe TRBD2 (5 bases). The CDR3 extends over 11 amino acids. CDR1 and CDR2 from the germline V gene are GTSNPN and SVGIG (reference sequence). Trimming pared 2 bases from V and 12 bases from J, leaving 13 bases between. The full variable domain, rest sourced from reference TRBV30 and TRBJ2-5, is SQTIHQWPATLVQPVGSPLSLECTVEGTSNPNLYWYRQAAGRGLQLLFYSVGIGQISSEVPQNLSASRPQDRQFILSSKKLLLSDSGFYLCAWSNGAEEYFGPGTRLLVL.

V and J are TRBV5-8 and TRBJ1-6; 8 nucleotides line up with TRBD1. Per the germline V gene, CDR1 is SGHTS and CDR2 is YDEGEE. The V gene end was trimmed by 3 bases and the J gene end by 5 bases; junction bases not matched to a gene: 4. There are 15 residues in the CDR3. For the CDR3, the DNA is TGTGCCAGCAGCTCAGGACAGGGAAATAATTCACCCCTCCACTTT. Its protein product is CASSSGQGNNSPLHF.

The chain combines TRBV7-2 with TRBJ2-7, with D tentatively TRBD1 (5 bases). This CDR3 is built from 14 residues. The germline V gene encodes CDR1 SGHTA and CDR2 FQGNSA. V dropped 5 bases and J dropped 0 bases, with 11 bases sitting between them. Written as DNA, the CDR3 is TGTGCCAGCAGCCTATGGGGCATCTCCTACGAGCAGTACTTC. This translates into CASSLWGISYEQYF.